The 11 T cell receptor beta chains in this list originate from one sample, sequenced in a study of control samples from healthy donors and cancer patients. Assay: immunoSEQ multiplex PCR; the TCRdb copy retains only in-frame clones and omits some. The table includes 100,000 to 150,000 clones, more than 80% detected once. Sequences were obtained from blood. The receptors here all came from a man between 18 and 35 years old in good health.

The rearrangement uses TRBV7-9 and TRBJ1-1; D is unresolved. Germline loops: CDR1 SEHNR, CDR2 FQNEAQ (reference sequence). This CDR3 contains 13 residues. V was clipped by 2 bases and J by 3 bases, with 7 bases between them. The CDR3 region is CASSLSGDTEAFF. In DNA form, the CDR3 reads TGTGCCAGCAGCTTATCGGGAGACACTGAAGCTTTCTTT.

This clone was seen a single time. The rearrangement joins TRBV4-1 to TRBJ2-1; 7 bases are shared with TRBD1. The CDR3 totals 19 residues. The germline CDR1 and CDR2 sequences are MGHRA and YSYEKL. V lost 0 bases and J lost 0; bases outside the gene matches: 11. The CDR3 region is CASSQEYGSQGDSYNEQFF. The CDR3 nucleotides read TGCGCCAGCAGCCAAGAATATGGGTCGCAGGGGGACTCCTACAATGAGCAGTTCTTC.

This chain joins TRBV24-1 and TRBJ2-5, with 7 nucleotides matching TRBD2. The V segment lost 5 bases and the J segment 5 bases; nucleotides outside the gene matches: 4. CDR3 size: 13 residues. The V gene's germline CDR1 is KGHDR and CDR2 SFDVKD. The CDR3 sequence: CATSAAGVETQYF. The CDR3 nucleotides read TGTGCCACCAGTGCGGCGGGAGTGGAGACCCAGTACTTC.

This chain joins TRBV14 and TRBJ1-2; D ambiguous. CDR3 length equals 16 residues. Germline V gene data show CDR1 as SGHDN and CDR2 as FVKESK. Trimming pared 1 base from V and 0 bases from J, leaving 12 bases between. The DNA for the CDR3 is TGTGCCAGCAGCCAAGTTGGCCGAGGCACTAACTATGGCTACACCTTC. Translation: CASSQVGRGTNYGYTF.

The chain recombines TRBV19 with TRBJ2-3; D may correspond to TRBD1 or TRBD2 (5 bases each). CDR3 length: 15 residues. The germline CDR1 and CDR2 sequences are LNHDA and SQIVND (reference sequence). Trimming cost V 3 bases and J 3 bases, with 13 bases left between them. For the CDR3, the DNA is TGTGCCAGTAGTATGGGAGCAGGGTGGACAGATACGCAGTATTTT. It codes for CASSMGAGWTDTQYF.

The chain recombines TRBV5-1 with TRBJ2-1; D is undetermined. Trimming took off 4 bases at V and 4 bases at J, with 12 bases between the two ends. CDR3 length: 14 amino acids. Germline-derived CDR1 and CDR2 are SGHRS and YFSETQ. This CDR3 is CASSEDPTYNEQFF. Written as DNA, the CDR3 is TGCGCCAGCAGCGAGGATCCCACGTACAATGAGCAGTTCTTC.

The V call is TRBV11-3, the J call TRBJ2-2; the match to TRBD2 covers 7 bases. Trimming cost V 8 bases and J 9 bases; bases outside gene matches: 18. The CDR3 spans 16 residues. The germline V gene encodes CDR1 SGHNT and CDR2 YENEEA. The CDR3 bases are TGTGCCAGCGAGATCCCGGGACTATCTCCTTCGAGGGAGCTGTTTTTT. Protein: CASEIPGLSPSRELFF.

The rearrangement uses TRBV18 and TRBJ1-5; D is undetermined. Between the trimmed V and J ends, which lost 0 bases and 0 bases, there was a span of 9 bases. Germline CDR1 and CDR2: KGHSH and LQKENI. The CDR3 spans 16 residues. The CDR3 DNA sequence: TGTGCCAGCTCACCACCTCAGGCGGATAGCAATCAGCCCCAGCATTTT. Translated: CASSPPQADSNQPQHF. The whole variable domain, filled in from reference TRBV18 and TRBJ1-5, reads NAGVMQNPRHLVRRRGQEARLRCSPMKGHSHVYWYRQLPEEGLKFMVYLQKENIIDESGMPKERFSAEFPKEGPSILRIQQVVRGDSAAYFCASSPPQADSNQPQHFGDGTRLSIL.

This clone was seen a few times. V usage is TRBV27 and J usage is TRBJ2-3, with 8 bases fitting TRBD1. V lost 4 bases to trimming and J lost 8 bases; unmatched junction nucleotides: 11. The CDR3 is 15 residues long. Looked up from germline, CDR1 is MNHEY and CDR2 is SMNVEV (reference sequence). The CDR3 DNA follows: TGTGCCAGCAGTTCACTCGGGACAGGAGGCGCTACGCAGTATTTT. This codes for CASSSLGTGGATQYF.

This clone was seen a single time. In DNA form, the CDR3 reads TGCGCCAGCGGGGGCCAGGACGAGCAGTTCTTC. Its translation is CASGGQDEQFF. The chain combines TRBV5-1 with TRBJ2-1; possibly TRBD1 for D (6 bases). Germline lookup yields CDR1 SGHRS and CDR2 YFSETQ. The CDR3 is 11 residues long. V was pared by 7 bases and J by 10 bases, with 12 bases between.

The chain carries TRBV4-1 and TRBJ1-2; no clear D gene. Germline values: CDR1 MGHRA, CDR2 YSYEKL. There are 14 residues in the CDR3. V was shortened by 0 bases and J by 4 bases, with 9 bases between the two germline ends. The chain's CDR3 is CASSQDLGAYGYTF. DNA of the CDR3: TGCGCCAGCAGCCAAGATCTGGGTGCCTATGGCTACACCTTC.